This T cell receptor (beta chain) was found in a study of blood T cell repertoires in COVID-19. Study as a whole: The samples span acute and convalescent COVID-19 from the United States, Italy and Spain. In each case, the material was cDNA or gDNA derived from T cells, B-cell-depleted T cells, or PBMCs.

This clone was seen only once. The CDR3 spans 15 residues. Germline values: CDR1 LGHDT, CDR2 YNNKEL (reference sequence). V shed 2 bases and J shed 5 bases, with 13 bases lying between them. Authors' methods: Nucleated cell counts were estimated from reference gene primer amplification. Using immunoSEQ multiplex PCR, the repertoire was profiled, and TCRdb retains in-frame clones only, with some absent. That table supplies the V and J calls and clone size; D and trimming were determined from the DNA. The table lists 390,000 or so clones, 90% of them singletons. The genes are TRBV3-1 (or the pseudogene TRBV3-2) and TRBJ1-3, with D tentatively TRBD1 (5 bases). Sequencing used peripheral blood. The source is a man aged 18 to 30 with active or convalescent COVID-19. The CDR3 DNA follows: TGTGCCAGCAGCCAACTGGAGGGGCTGAGAAACACCATATATTTT. Translating it yields CASSQLEGLRNTIYF.